This T cell receptor (beta chain) was identified during a study of CD8+ T cells in alopecia areata. Study-wide results and caveats: Patients shared TCRs less clearly than mice did, possibly for HLA-related reasons.

As to this clone: Its antigen is unidentified.

Trimming stripped 4 bases from V and 5 bases from J, with 9 bases between. CDR1 and CDR2 (germline): MNHNY, SVGAGI (reference sequence). The CDR3 has 13 amino acids. Treatment noted: oral pan-JAK inhibitor, 5-10 mg twice daily. After isolation, RNA underwent reverse transcription to generate cDNA as the sequencing template. Data came from immunoSEQ multiplex PCR; TCRdb stores just in-frame clones and leaves some out. The sample shows some 88,000 clones, 40% to 50% of them seen only once. The sequence was obtained from a human donor with alopecia areata. This specimen consisted of CD8+ T cells sorted from blood, obtained at week 24, from a patient treated with tofacitinib. V is TRBV6-6 and J is TRBJ2-1, with D uncertain. The CDR3 region is CASSLGWNNEQFF. In DNA form, the CDR3 reads TGTGCCAGCAGTTTGGGTTGGAACAATGAGCAGTTCTTC.